This TCR beta chain stems from a study of T-cell reconstitution after alpha-beta-depleted transplantation in children. Study-level results: Several hundred expanded graft clones reportedly were the source of alpha-beta T cells about two months after transplant. Fresh T-cell production supplied most of the T-cell counts and diversity seen one year after transplant.

Trimming stripped 2 bases from V and 3 bases from J, with 10 bases between. This CDR3 is built from 13 residues. Germline V gene data show CDR1 as DFQATT and CDR2 as SNEGSKA (reference sequence). In its sample, this clonotype was seen many times. The antigen remains undetermined. Unique molecular identifiers tagged the TCRbeta library. TCRdb re-derived calls from the PCR reads in MiXCR, one entry per CDR3 protein. The sample includes 140,000 to 150,000 distinct CDR3 sequences, 8.8% of them seen just once. This chain connects TRBV20-1 to TRBJ1-1, with D possibly TRBD1 on 5 matching bases. This sequence was found in a female patient younger than 10 who had a stem cell transplant for congenital amegakaryocytic thrombocytopenia, so the T cells may come from the graft donor. The specimen was PBMCs, mostly from graft donor cells, collected 180 days after TCRalphabeta/CD19-depleted stem cell transplant. The CDR3 loop reads CSARLGRDTEAFF. CDR3 DNA: TGCAGTGCTAGATTGGGGCGCGACACTGAAGCTTTCTTT.